What follows are 14 T cell receptor beta chains derived from one specimen sequenced in a study of Ad26.COV2.S vaccination and SARS-CoV-2 variants. The data were produced by immunoSEQ multiplex PCR, yet TCRdb's version contains in-frame clones alone and is incomplete. Here the sample spans about 250,000 clones, approximately 88% being singletons. Treatment in this sample: 15 to 20 received Ad26.COV2.S at low or high dose, single or two shots; about 5 received placebo; per-sample allocation not given. Specimens were obtained on day 63 following the first vaccine or placebo injection. The sample was peripheral blood, taken in a trial of Ad26.COV2.S vaccine versus placebo. These receptors were collected from a person aged 18-65 years who received the Ad26.COV2.S COVID-19 vaccine or a placebo.

The chain links TRBV7-8 to TRBJ1-5; D is unclear. Trimming took 2 bases from V and 6 from J, leaving 5 bases between them. The germline V gene has CDR1 SGHVS and CDR2 FQNEAQ. The CDR3 contains 12 residues. Here the CDR3 DNA reads TGTGCCAGCAGCTTATCTAGTCAGCCCCAGCATTTT. Translation gives CASSLSSQPQHF.

V is TRBV5-6 and J is TRBJ1-5; weak D call: TRBD1 (6 bases). Germline CDR1 and CDR2: SGHDT and YYEEEE. With 2 bases removed from V and 4 bases from J, the gap between germline ends came to 16 bases. The CDR3 covers 16 residues. The CDR3 here is CASSFRGGWGNQPQHF. Written as DNA, the CDR3 is TGTGCCAGCAGCTTCAGGGGAGGATGGGGGAATCAGCCCCAGCATTTT.

This chain links TRBV4-3 with TRBJ2-3, with D perhaps matching TRBD1 (5 bases). V was shortened by 3 bases and J by 8 bases, with 9 bases between the two germline ends. Germline CDR1 reads LGHNA; CDR2 reads YSLEER. This CDR3 region has 12 residues. CDR3 residues: CASSQGLSTQYF. CDR3 nucleotides: TGCGCCAGCAGCCAGGGGCTTAGTACGCAGTATTTT.

This clone has only one observation. The CDR3 loop reads CASSRTSGSYNEQFF. CDR3 nucleotides: TGTGCCAGCAGTAGGACTAGCGGCTCCTACAATGAGCAGTTCTTC. The chain recombines TRBV6-5 with TRBJ2-1; 10 bases match TRBD2. The CDR3 has 15 amino acids. Germline loops: CDR1 MNHEY, CDR2 SVGAGI. The V gene end was trimmed by 5 bases and the J gene end by 0 bases; junction bases not matched to a gene: 1.

The J gene is TRBJ2-1, the V gene TRBV29-1; D perhaps matches TRBD1 (6 bases). V was trimmed by 7 bases and J by 2 bases, leaving 15 bases between them. The CDR3 is made up of 14 amino acids. The V gene's germline CDR1 is SQVTM and CDR2 ANQGSEA. CDR3 DNA sequence: TGCAGCGAACGAAAACAGGGAACCTACAATGAGCAGTTCTTC. It is translated as CSERKQGTYNEQFF.

The rearrangement links TRBV4-3 to TRBJ2-7; no clear D. This CDR3 contains 15 residues. Trimming removed 4 bases at V and 5 bases at J, with 18 bases between. Germline assignment: CDR1 LGHNA and CDR2 YSLEER. The CDR3 DNA is TGCGCCAGCAGCCCGCGAGTCCAAGGTGGCCACGAGCAGTACTTC. It is translated as CASSPRVQGGHEQYF.

The chain employs TRBV5-1 and TRBJ1-4; the match to TRBD1 covers 7 bases. Trimming cost V 2 bases and J 5 bases; bases outside gene matches: 6. This CDR3 is built from 15 residues. Germline V gene lookup returns CDR1 SGHRS and CDR2 YFSETQ. The CDR3 nucleotides are TGCGCCAGCAGCTTTACAGGGGCTCGGAATGAAAAACTGTTTTTT. This sequence encodes CASSFTGARNEKLFF.

The rearrangement links TRBV24-1 to TRBJ2-3; 9 positions match TRBD2. The germline V gene has CDR1 KGHDR and CDR2 SFDVKD. There are 16 residues in the CDR3. Trimming cost V 1 base and J 0 bases; bases outside gene matches: 1. CDR3 coding DNA: TGTGCCACCAGTGATTTTACTAGCGGGAGCACAGATACGCAGTATTTT. It encodes CATSDFTSGSTDTQYF.

The genes are TRBV6-1 and TRBJ2-1, with 8 nucleotides matching TRBD2. This CDR3 region has 15 residues. The J segment lost 6 bases and the V segment lost 1 base, leaving 5 bases of the junction unmatched. The germline CDR1 and CDR2 sequences are MNHNS and SASEGT. DNA for the CDR3: TGTGCCAGCAGTGAAGTAAGAGCGGGAGTCAATGAGCAGTTCTTC. It encodes CASSEVRAGVNEQFF.

This rearrangement joins TRBV11-3 to TRBJ2-1, with D possibly TRBD2 on 5 matching bases. Germline CDR1 SGHNT, CDR2 YENEEA. V was shortened by 2 bases and J by 6 bases, with 11 bases between the two germline ends. The CDR3 covers 14 residues. CDR3 coding DNA: TGTGCCAGCAGCTTACGGGGTCTCTCCAATGAGCAGTTCTTC. Translation gives CASSLRGLSNEQFF.

The chain recombines TRBV2 with TRBJ1-3; D is possibly TRBD1 (5 bases). Germline lookup yields CDR1 SNHLY and CDR2 FYNNEI. The V and J ends lost 2 bases and 7 bases respectively, with 15 bases between them. This CDR3 has 15 amino acids. The CDR3 loop is CASSEPGQVANTIYF. DNA for the CDR3: TGTGCCAGCAGTGAACCGGGGCAGGTTGCGAACACCATATATTTT.

V and J are TRBV7-9 and TRBJ2-7; D is ambiguous. The CDR3 spans 14 residues. V lost 5 bases to trimming and J lost 0 bases, with 11 bases between them. CDR1 is SEHNR and CDR2 is FQNEAQ in the germline V gene (reference sequence). CDR3 sequence (DNA): TGTGCCAGCAGCCCGTTTGACGGCTCCTACGAGCAGTACTTC. This sequence encodes CASSPFDGSYEQYF.

On this clone itself: Within the sample, other DNA sequences also encode this same CDR3. V is TRBV5-1 and J is TRBJ1-2, with D possibly being TRBD1 (5 bases). The CDR3 runs to 13 residues. The germline gives CDR1 SGHRS, CDR2 YFSETQ. V was cut by 5 bases and J by 2 bases, with 10 bases left in between. The CDR3 is CASSNQGNYGYTF. DNA for the CDR3: TGCGCCAGCAGTAACCAGGGAAACTATGGCTACACCTTC. Looking up the rest from reference TRBV5-1 and TRBJ1-2 gives the full variable domain: KAGVTQTPRYLIKTRGQQVTLSCSPISGHRSVSWYQQTPGQGLQFLFEYFSETQRNKGNFPGRFSGRQFSNSRSEMNVSTLELGDSALYLCASSNQGNYGYTFGSGTRLTVV.

The chain recombines TRBV24-1 with TRBJ2-7, with D possibly being TRBD1 or TRBD2 (5 bases each). Germline CDR1 reads KGHDR; CDR2 reads SFDVKD. The CDR3 runs to 14 residues. The V end lost 4 bases, the J end lost 5 bases, and 14 bases lay between the germline ends. CDR3 in DNA: TGTGCCACCAGTGACCCCGGCCGAGGGGACGAGCAGTACTTC. Residues: CATSDPGRGDEQYF.